This T cell receptor (beta chain) emerged from a study of T cells after yellow fever vaccination. About the study: Low-cell-number fractions underwent preparation using SMART-Seq v4 Ultra Low Input.

CDR1 and CDR2 from the germline V gene are SGHRS and YFSETQ. V was pared by 4 bases and J by 1 base, with 6 bases of the junction left unmatched. The CDR3 is 16 amino acids. By 5'RACE template switching, TCR cDNA was produced, with a universal primer site and UMIs added in the process. Via MiXCR, TCRdb re-called the 5' RACE reads, giving one row per CDR3 protein. Of approximately 550,000 distinct CDR3 sequences in the sample, less than 20% were seen once. Study-wide results and caveats: Most clones from primary vaccination resurfaced after the booster (around 97% CD4, 88% CD8).

As for this clonotype: What it binds is unknown.

The source was PBMCs, collected 15 days after the yellow fever booster vaccination. The J gene is TRBJ2-3, the V gene TRBV5-1, with TRBD2 matching over 10 bases. The TCR sequence derives from a man aged 30 to 39 who received the YFV17D yellow fever vaccine. The CDR3 here is CASSLGTSAGTDTQYF. The DNA of the CDR3 is TGCGCCAGCAGCCTAGGGACTAGCGCCGGCACAGATACGCAGTATTTT.